This is a list of T cell receptor beta chains from one sample in a study of identical twins. TCRdb called the 5' RACE reads again in MiXCR, with one record for every CDR3 protein. The sample gives about 280,000 distinct CDR3 sequences, about 8.3% of which show up once; less than 2.5% is in the top ten. This same sample was also taken into another study, of yellow fever vaccine responses in identical twins.

Sequencing was carried out using memory (CD45RO+) T cells sorted from blood. These receptors were taken from a woman younger than 35 in good health. The CDR3 runs from the conserved cysteine through the conserved F or W. Each record gives: D gene, J gene, V gene, clone size, CDR3 DNA, CDR3 protein. A D gene is named only where the DNA matches it firmly. Clone size appears in some rows only: once, few, many, or a class for an expanded clone.

NA TRBJ2-3 TRBV2 many TGTGCCAGCTCGGCGACTAGGAACACAGATACGCAGTATTTT CASSATRNTDTQYF
NA TRBJ2-3 TRBV5-5 few TGTGCCAGCATCCCGACAGGAACTAGCACAGATACGCAGTATTTT CASIPTGTSTDTQYF
NA TRBJ2-1 TRBV5-6 many TGTGCCAGCAGCTCTACAGATAATGAGCAGTTCTTC CASSSTDNEQFF
NA TRBJ2-7 TRBV2 few TGTGCCAGCAGTCAACAGGTGTATGGGCTCTCCTACGAGCAGTACTTC CASSQQVYGLSYEQYF
NA TRBJ2-6 TRBV28 few TGTGCCAGCACCTTCTCGGGGGCAAGAGGGGCCAACGTCCTGACTTTC CASTFSGARGANVLTF
TRBD2 TRBJ2-3 TRBV12-3/TRBV12-4 many TGTGCCAGCCGCCAAGCGGGGGCCCGAAGCACAGATACGCAGTATTTT CASRQAGARSTDTQYF
TRBD1 TRBJ1-6 TRBV6-1 many TGTGCCAGCAGACCGACAGGGGCTAATTCACCCCTCCACTTT CASRPTGANSPLHF
NA TRBJ1-2 TRBV5-1 NA TGCGCCAGCAGACCGGGCTCCCCGGTACAACAGGGATCTTATGGCTACACCTTC CASRPGSPVQQGSYGYTF
TRBD1 TRBJ2-2 TRBV6-1 few TGTGCCAGCAGCCCGCACAGGGGGCGAGGCGGGGAGCTGTTTTTT CASSPHRGRGGELFF
TRBD2 TRBJ2-3 TRBV11-2 few TGTGCCAGCAGCTCCGGGGGGGCCGTGACAGATACGCAGTATTTT CASSSGGAVTDTQYF
TRBD2 TRBJ2-1 TRBV3-1 few TGTGCCAGCAGCGAATCCCCCCTAGCGGGGGAGGTGGATGAGCAGTTCTTC CASSESPLAGEVDEQFF
NA TRBJ2-3 TRBV3-1 many TGTGCCAGCAGCCCGAGAGCGGCAAGCACAGATACGCAGTATTTT CASSPRAASTDTQYF
NA TRBJ2-6 TRBV28 NA TGTGCCAGCACTGGGCTCGGGTCTGGGGCCAACGTCCTGACTTTC CASTGLGSGANVLTF
TRBD1 TRBJ1-1 TRBV7-9 few TGTGCCAGCAGCAGGACAGGGGCTGAAGCTTTCTTT CASSRTGAEAFF
TRBD1 TRBJ1-2 TRBV3-1 many TGTGCCAGCAGCCAAGAAGCGGGACAGGGGGCGCCCCCCCTCTATGGCTACACCTTC CASSQEAGQGAPPLYGYTF
NA TRBJ1-6 TRBV6-1 many TGTGCCAGCAGCCGTACAACCCCCTATAATTCACCCCTCCACTTT CASSRTTPYNSPLHF
NA TRBJ2-3 TRBV28 few TGTGCCAGCAGAGAGAGCACAGATACGCAGTATTTT CASRESTDTQYF
NA TRBJ2-5 TRBV5-1 few TGCGCCAGCAGCCTACGGTGGGGGGGGCGGCAAGAGACCCAGTACTTC CASSLRWGGRQETQYF
NA TRBJ2-1 TRBV15 many TGTGCCACCAGCAGCGTCACCGGGACACACAAATACAATGAGCAGTTCTTC CATSSVTGTHKYNEQFF
TRBD1 TRBJ1-5 TRBV11-2 many TGTGCCAGCAGTTCGCCCGTGGGACAGACCAATCAGCCCCAGCATTTT CASSSPVGQTNQPQHF
NA TRBJ2-7 TRBV6-1 few TGTGCCAGCAGTGTCGCCCGGGGCTCTCCATACGAGCAGTACTTC CASSVARGSPYEQYF
TRBD1 TRBJ1-6 TRBV4-1 NA TGCGCCAGCAGCCGAACCCCCCGACAGGGTATGAATTCACCCCTCCACTTT CASSRTPRQGMNSPLHF
TRBD2 TRBJ2-7 TRBV4-1 NA TGCGCCAGCAGCCAAGTGGGGACTAGCGGTGCCTACGAGCAGTACTTC CASSQVGTSGAYEQYF
TRBD2 TRBJ2-5 TRBV18 NA TGTGCCAGCTCACCACCGTCTAGCGGGAGACGGGAGACCCAGTACTTC CASSPPSSGRRETQYF
NA TRBJ2-7 TRBV20-1 few TGCAGTGCTAGAGATAGGGGACGGTCTTCCTACGAGCAGTACTTC CSARDRGRSSYEQYF
NA TRBJ1-1 TRBV19 NA TGTGCCAGTAGTATAGTAACACCGTGGATGAACACTGAAGCTTTCTTT CASSIVTPWMNTEAFF
NA TRBJ2-1 TRBV7-9 NA TGTGCCAGCAGCTTTTCCAGGGGCAATGAGCAGTTCTTC CASSFSRGNEQFF
TRBD1 TRBJ2-3 TRBV20-1 many TGCAGTGCGACCCGACAGGGAGGCACAGATACGCAGTATTTT CSATRQGGTDTQYF
NA TRBJ1-1 TRBV9 few TGTGCCAGCAGCGTCGACAGATCGAACACTGAAGCTTTCTTT CASSVDRSNTEAFF
NA TRBJ1-1 TRBV12-3/TRBV12-4 NA TGTGCCAGCAGGGTCGACAGAGCTAACACTGAAGCTTTCTTT CASRVDRANTEAFF
NA TRBJ2-2 TRBV7-7 few TGTGCCAGCAGCCACGCAGGGGGGGCCAACACCGGGGAGCTGTTTTTT CASSHAGGANTGELFF
NA TRBJ1-4 TRBV20-1 few TGCAGTGCCAGGGGTGAGGGGGAGGAAAAACTGTTTTTT CSARGEGEEKLFF
NA TRBJ2-2 TRBV14 NA TGTGCCAGCAGCCGGACGGAGACCGGGGAGCTGTTTTTT CASSRTETGELFF
NA TRBJ1-6 TRBV7-2 many TGTGCCAGCAGCACTGGGACAACACCCCTCCACTTT CASSTGTTPLHF
NA TRBJ1-1 TRBV10-3 NA TGTGCCACCGGACGGCAGAACACTGAAGCTTTCTTT CATGRQNTEAFF
TRBD2 TRBJ2-1 TRBV11-3 NA TGTGCCAGCAGCTCCGGCGGACTAGCGGGAGACGGTTATTTGTTCTTC CASSSGGLAGDGYLFF
NA TRBJ1-2 TRBV6-5 NA TGTGCCAGCGGGAGAAACTATGGCTACACCTTC CASGRNYGYTF
NA TRBJ2-7 TRBV5-5 few TGTGCCAGCAGCTTCCAGGGGGGCTCCTACGAGCAGTACTTC CASSFQGGSYEQYF
NA TRBJ2-2 TRBV5-1 few TGCGCCAGCAGCTATGGGACTAACACCGGGGAGCTGTTTTTT CASSYGTNTGELFF
TRBD1 TRBJ1-2 TRBV15 many TGTGCCACCAGCAGAGTTCAGACAGGGAGAGGCTACACCTTC CATSRVQTGRGYTF
TRBD1 TRBJ2-3 TRBV7-8 many TGTGCCAGCAGCTTAAGGGACAGGGGCGCAGATACGCAGTATTTT CASSLRDRGADTQYF
TRBD1 TRBJ1-5 TRBV3-1 many TGTGCCAGCAGCCTCGGACAGGGACATCAGCCCCAGCATTTT CASSLGQGHQPQHF
NA TRBJ2-3 TRBV29-1 NA TGCAGCGCCGCACAGGGACCCGGCCACACAGATACGCAGTATTTT CSAAQGPGHTDTQYF
TRBD1 TRBJ1-6 TRBV7-9 NA TGTGCCAGCAGCAGGGACAGGGAAAATTCACCCCTCCACTTT CASSRDRENSPLHF
TRBD2 TRBJ2-1 TRBV18 NA TGTGCCAGCTCCCGACAAGCGGGAGGCTATGAGCAGTTCTTC CASSRQAGGYEQFF
TRBD2 TRBJ2-5 TRBV20-1 few TGCAGTGCTGGAACCAGCGGGGGCCTTCCGGAGACCCAGTACTTC CSAGTSGGLPETQYF
TRBD2 TRBJ2-7 TRBV2 few TGTGCCAGCACCCCTGCGGGGGTATTGGCCTACGAGCAGTACTTC CASTPAGVLAYEQYF
NA TRBJ2-5 TRBV20-1 few TGCAGTGCTAGAGATCCGGCGAGCCCCGGCGAGACCCAGTACTTC CSARDPASPGETQYF
TRBD2 TRBJ2-3 TRBV10-2 many TGCGCCAGCAGTGAGATAGGACTAGGAACGCAGTATTTT CASSEIGLGTQYF
NA TRBJ2-6 TRBV15 many TGTGCCACCAGCAGAGATAGAGGGGCTGGGGCCAACGTCCTGACTTTC CATSRDRGAGANVLTF
TRBD1 TRBJ2-2 TRBV11-2 NA TGTGCCAGCAGCCAAGGGACAGGGTCCGGGGAGCTGTTTTTT CASSQGTGSGELFF
NA TRBJ1-2 TRBV27 many TGTGCCAGCAGTTTATCGCCAAATACCTATGGCTACACCTTC CASSLSPNTYGYTF